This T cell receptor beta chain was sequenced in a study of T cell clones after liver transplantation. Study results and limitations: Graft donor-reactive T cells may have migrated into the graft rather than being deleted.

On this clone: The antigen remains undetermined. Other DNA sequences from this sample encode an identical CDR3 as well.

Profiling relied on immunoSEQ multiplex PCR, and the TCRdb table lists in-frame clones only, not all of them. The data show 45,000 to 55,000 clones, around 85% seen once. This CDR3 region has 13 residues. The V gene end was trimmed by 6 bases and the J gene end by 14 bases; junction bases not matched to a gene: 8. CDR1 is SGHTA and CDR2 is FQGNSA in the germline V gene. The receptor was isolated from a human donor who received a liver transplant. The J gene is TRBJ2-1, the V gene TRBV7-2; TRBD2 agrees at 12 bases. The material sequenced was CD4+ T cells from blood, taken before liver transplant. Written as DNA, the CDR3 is TGTGCCAGCAGTACCCTCCTAGCGGGAGGGAAGTTCTTC. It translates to CASSTLLAGGKFF. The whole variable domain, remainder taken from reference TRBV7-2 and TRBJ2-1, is GAGVSQSPSNKVTEKGKDVELRCDPISGHTALYWYRQSLGQGLEFLIYFQGNSAPDKSGLPSDRFSAERTGGSVSTLTIQRTQQEDSAVYLCASSTLLAGGKFFGPGTRLTVL.